A single sample gave rise to the 16 T cell receptor beta chains below, sequenced in a study of graft-versus-host responses after intestinal transplantation. Assay: immunoSEQ multiplex PCR; the TCRdb copy retains only in-frame clones and omits some. The data show about 43,000 clones, about 95% seen once. Sequenced here: PBMCs, sampled around 350 days after intestinal transplant. These TCRs come from a human patient who received an intestinal transplant, so some T cells may come from the graft donor.

This chain joins TRBV15 and TRBJ2-7; D is ambiguous. Trimming left V 0 bases short and J 1 base short, with 7 bases between. In germline, CDR1 is LNHNV, CDR2 YYDKDF (reference sequence). The CDR3 sequence is 14 residues long. The CDR3: CATSRDGDSYEQYF. DNA for the CDR3: TGTGCCACCAGCAGAGATGGGGATTCCTACGAGCAGTACTTC.

There are a few counts of this clone. The chain joins TRBV10-3 to TRBJ1-5; tentative D call: TRBD1 (5 bases). The CDR3 contains 13 residues. V was cut by 5 bases and J by 6 bases, with 11 bases left in between. The germline gives CDR1 ENHRY, CDR2 SYGVKD. The CDR3 reads CAISQAGTQPQHF. CDR3 sequence (DNA): TGTGCCATCAGTCAGGCAGGGACTCAGCCCCAGCATTTT.

The chain employs TRBV9 and TRBJ2-2; 9 bases line up with TRBD1. Trimming cost V 3 bases and J 1 base; bases outside gene matches: 10. The germline gives CDR1 SGDLS, CDR2 YYNGEE. CDR3 length: 18 residues. The CDR3 DNA reads as TGTGCCAGCAGCGCCGGGACAGGGATTTTGGGGAACACCGGGGAGCTGTTTTTT. Translation: CASSAGTGILGNTGELFF.

The rearrangement joins TRBV6-6 to TRBJ1-5, with 8 bases identical to TRBD1. From germline, CDR1 is MNHNY and CDR2 SVGAGI (reference sequence). Trimming removed 0 bases from V and 4 bases from J; junction bases left unmatched: 2. CDR3 size: 15 residues. The CDR3 region is CASSYSRQGNQPQHF. DNA for the CDR3: TGTGCCAGCAGTTACTCGAGACAGGGGAATCAGCCCCAGCATTTT.

The chain employs TRBV2 and TRBJ2-5; 7 nucleotides match TRBD1. The germline gives CDR1 SNHLY, CDR2 FYNNEI. The CDR3 runs to 12 residues. Trimming removed 5 bases from V and 5 bases from J; junction bases left unmatched: 2. The CDR3, as DNA: TGTGCCAGCAGTACAGGGGATGAGACCCAGTACTTC. It specifies CASSTGDETQYF.

The rearrangement uses TRBV27 and TRBJ2-1; D possibly corresponds to TRBD1 (6 bases). Germline V gene data show CDR1 as MNHEY and CDR2 as SMNVEV (reference sequence). Trimming shortened V by 6 bases and J by 5 bases, and 11 bases separated the two germline ends. The CDR3 totals 13 residues. The CDR3 DNA sequence: TGTGCCAGCAGCCTATCAGGGGACAATGAGCAGTTCTTC. Amino acid sequence: CASSLSGDNEQFF.

This chain joins TRBV29-1 and TRBJ2-7; D is unclear. The CDR3 runs 13 residues. Between the trimmed V and J ends, which lost 3 bases and 0 bases, there was a span of 9 bases. CDR1 SQVTM and CDR2 ANQGSEA come from the germline V gene. In DNA form, the CDR3 reads TGCAGCGTTGAGGATACCAGCTCCTACGAGCAGTACTTC. This sequence encodes CSVEDTSSYEQYF.

The rearrangement uses TRBV15 and TRBJ2-1; a possible D gene is TRBD1 (6 bases). The V gene's germline CDR1 is LNHNV and CDR2 YYDKDF (reference sequence). V lost 3 bases and J 8 bases, leaving 14 bases between the germline ends. The CDR3 runs to 14 residues. The CDR3 coding sequence is TGTGCCACCAGCAGGGGGGCAGGGGCGGATGAGCAGTTCTTC. Protein sequence: CATSRGAGADEQFF.

The rearrangement links TRBV6-5 to TRBJ2-7; tentative D call: TRBD2 (6 bases). This CDR3 has 12 amino acids. The germline CDR1 and CDR2 sequences are MNHEY and SVGAGI. Trimming took 0 bases from V and 6 from J, leaving 6 bases between them. DNA for the CDR3: TGTGCCAGCAGTTACTCGCGGGGCGAGCAGTACTTC. This translates into CASSYSRGEQYF.

This chain connects TRBV18 to TRBJ1-1; TRBD1 is a possible D gene (6 bases). Trimming removed 8 bases from V and 2 bases from J, with 15 bases in between. This CDR3 is built from 14 residues. Germline V lookup: CDR1 KGHSH, CDR2 LQKENI. The DNA for the CDR3 is TGTGCCAGCCATCTGACAGGCTCCAACACTGAAGCTTTCTTT. Its translation is CASHLTGSNTEAFF.

CDR3 coding DNA: TGTGCCAGCAGTGAAAATGGGGAGGGCTACACCTTC. This gives the protein CASSENGEGYTF. V and J are TRBV6-5 and TRBJ1-2; D gene uncertain. Trimming cost V 5 bases and J 8 bases, with 12 bases left between them. Germline V CDR1 and CDR2: MNHEY, SVGAGI. CDR3 size: 12 residues.

The chain combines TRBV27 with TRBJ1-4; 7 bases are shared with TRBD1. CDR3 length: 14 residues. The V gene end was trimmed by 5 bases and the J gene end by 8 bases; junction bases not matched to a gene: 8. CDR1 and CDR2 (germline): MNHEY, SMNVEV (reference sequence). The CDR3 protein is CASSRQGVSEKLFF. In DNA, the CDR3 is TGTGCCAGCAGTCGACAGGGCGTTTCGGAAAAACTGTTTTTT.

This clone was recorded once. The V call is TRBV6-1, the J call TRBJ1-2; maybe TRBD1 (5 bases). The CDR3 loop spans 14 amino acids. The germline gives CDR1 MNHNS, CDR2 SASEGT. The V and J ends lost 0 bases and 8 bases respectively, with 13 bases between them. This chain's CDR3 is CASSEAVGGGGYTF. The CDR3 DNA reads TGTGCCAGCAGTGAAGCGGTCGGGGGAGGAGGCTACACCTTC.

The genes are TRBV5-1 and TRBJ1-6, with TRBD1 identical over 7 bases. J gave up 5 bases and V 2 bases, and 1 base lay outside the gene matches. Germline lookup yields CDR1 SGHRS and CDR2 YFSETQ. The CDR3 has 14 amino acids. The CDR3 DNA sequence: TGCGCCAGCAGCTTCGACAGGGATAATTCACCCCTCCACTTT. Amino acids: CASSFDRDNSPLHF.

In this sample, this clone turned up once. J is TRBJ2-3 and V is TRBV2; D possibly corresponds to TRBD2 (5 bases). Per the germline V gene, CDR1 is SNHLY and CDR2 is FYNNEI. With 7 bases removed from V and 3 bases from J, the gap between germline ends came to 20 bases. The CDR3 contains 16 residues. In nucleotides, the CDR3 is TGTGCCAGCAACCGGCAGCTAGCTGGTCGGACAGATACGCAGTATTTT. Amino acid sequence: CASNRQLAGRTDTQYF.

The J gene is TRBJ2-5, the V gene TRBV7-3; D remains unclear. This CDR3 comprises 15 residues. Trimming removed 2 bases at V and 3 bases at J, with 13 bases between. Germline CDR1 is SGHTA and CDR2 is FQGTGA. CDR3 protein: CASSLVGEGEETQYF. Here the CDR3 DNA reads TGTGCCAGCAGCTTAGTTGGTGAAGGAGAAGAGACCCAGTACTTC.